This is a list of T cell receptor beta chains from one sample in a study of somatic mutations in cytotoxic T cells in rheumatoid arthritis. Libraries were prepared by immunoSEQ multiplex PCR; TCRdb keeps only in-frame clonotypes and omits some of them. The data contain about 6,300 clones, around three quarters of them seen just once; the ten biggest clones take up 25% to 30%. Specimen: CD8+ T cells sorted from blood, collected at a follow-up visit. The receptors were sampled from a woman in her sixties or seventies with rheumatoid arthritis. Both conserved end residues are part of each CDR3. The order of the fields is V gene, CDR3 length, CDR3 protein.

>TRBV29-1|11
CSVGDYNEQFF
>TRBV30|17
CAWSVRLAGDPYNEQFF
>TRBV11-2|15
CASSYGTGGRETQYF
>TRBV5-5|13
CASSHRDRDEQFF
>TRBV11-1|15
CASSPPGTSYNEQFF
>TRBV15|12
CATSSANEKLFF
>TRBV9|13
CASSGRGLHGYTF
>TRBV28|15
CASSAGIQNNQPQHF
>TRBV15|16
CATSRSAGTGGSPLHF
>TRBV9|22
CASSVSRQTFGTSGRDYNEQFF
>TRBV27|15
CASSPPGGRAVEQYF
>TRBV19|15
CASSIGGAPYNEQFF
>TRBV6-1|15
CASLWVETNTGELFF
>TRBV4-2|16
CASSPLSGGGTDTQYF
>TRBV28|16
CASSLGLSAGPYEQYF
>TRBV4-1|16
CASSPHASGAYNEQFF
>TRBV10-2|15
CASSEYGQNNQPQHF
>TRBV2|13
CASGTSPYNEQFF
>TRBV19|15
CASSMVEGQFYEQYF
>TRBV29-1|13
CSATPDTAYEQYF
>TRBV4-2|13
CASSQMSPNEAFF
>TRBV19|15
CASSIFQGTNQPQHF
>TRBV19|17
CASSTSLNRGTGYGYTF
>TRBV7-9|17
CASSLATVEGNSEKLFF
>TRBV27|13
CASSLSISYEQFF
>TRBV6-5|15
CASSLGQVNTGELFF
>TRBV15|17
CATSRDRVGGMNTEAFF
>TRBV13|15
CASSPLGSGGETQYF
>TRBV27|14
CASSLRTGTYGYTF